This T cell receptor beta chain appears in the sequencing data of a study of blood T cell repertoires in COVID-19. Study-level information: Researchers got acute and convalescent COVID-19 samples from the United States, Italy and Spain. PBMCs, B-cell-depleted T cells, or T cells provided the cDNA or gDNA that made up the material.

This CDR3 is 14 amino acids long. V trimming: 3 bases; J trimming: 4 bases; junction bases outside the gene matches: 4. Germline lookup yields CDR1 KGHSH and CDR2 LQKENI. In the original analysis: It was from reference gene primer amplification that nucleated cell counts were estimated. The data were produced by immunoSEQ multiplex PCR, yet TCRdb's version contains in-frame clones alone and is incomplete. V, J and clone size reflect that table, while D and trimming were determined from the DNA. The sample shows 70,000 or so clones, roughly 85% of them seen only once. As regards this clone: Other DNA sequences in the sample encode the same CDR3.

The receptor comes from a man older than 75 with acute or convalescent COVID-19. The chain joins TRBV18 to TRBJ1-2; 8 nucleotides match TRBD1. The specimen sequenced was peripheral blood. The CDR3 sequence: CASSPDRAGYGYTF. In nucleotides, the CDR3 is TGTGCCAGCTCACCGGACAGGGCGGGCTATGGCTACACCTTC.